The TCR beta chain under discussion was sequenced for a study of cytomegalovirus exposure and HLA in healthy donors. Study-wide findings and caveats: Analyses of presence/absence relied on an assumption of roughly uniform sequencing depth across donors. No immune exposure information besides CMV serostatus was available. Most sequenced TCRs were rare (though some public TCRs occurred in many donors).

With respect to this clone: The antigen remains undetermined.

The PCR ran on 60 Vbeta and 13 Jbeta primers. Repertoires were generated with immunoSEQ multiplex PCR, while TCRdb's copy carries only in-frame clones and drops some. Here the sample spans some 130,000 clones, over 60% being singletons. The CDR3 extends over 13 amino acids. Looked up from germline, CDR1 is MDHEN and CDR2 is SYDVKM. V lost 7 bases to trimming and J lost 8 bases, with 15 bases between them. Investigators did not record CMV serostatus for this donor. J is TRBJ2-1 and V is TRBV28, with D possibly being TRBD1 (6 bases). Sequencing used PBMCs. The sequence derives from a human donor in good health. The CDR3 sequence: CASTTGYRDEQFF. In DNA, the CDR3 is TGTGCCAGCACTACCGGATACAGGGATGAGCAGTTCTTC. The entire variable domain, with the rest obtained from reference TRBV28 and TRBJ2-1, is as follows: DVKVTQSSRYLVKRTGEKVFLECVQDMDHENMFWYRQDPGLGLRLIYFSYDVKMKEKGDIPEGYSVSREKKERFSLILESASTNQTSMYLCASTTGYRDEQFFGPGTRLTVL.